This paragraph reports one TCR beta chain. These data originate in a study of T cells expressing NK-cell markers. CDR1 and CDR2 (germline): KGHSH, LQKENI. This CDR3 comprises 15 residues. From the 5' RACE reads, TCRdb lists one entry per CDR3 protein and no DNA. The table for this sample gives roughly 450,000 distinct CDR3 sequences. Sequenced sample: blood T cells: a sorted CD56 or NKG2C T cell subset, CD4+ or CD8+ T cells, or bulk PBMC T cells (not recorded which). The receptor's source is a woman in her forties or fifties in good health. The chain links TRBV18 to TRBJ2-1; TCRdb calls TRBD1, which cannot be checked without DNA. The chain's CDR3 is CASSPRGPPSNEQFF.